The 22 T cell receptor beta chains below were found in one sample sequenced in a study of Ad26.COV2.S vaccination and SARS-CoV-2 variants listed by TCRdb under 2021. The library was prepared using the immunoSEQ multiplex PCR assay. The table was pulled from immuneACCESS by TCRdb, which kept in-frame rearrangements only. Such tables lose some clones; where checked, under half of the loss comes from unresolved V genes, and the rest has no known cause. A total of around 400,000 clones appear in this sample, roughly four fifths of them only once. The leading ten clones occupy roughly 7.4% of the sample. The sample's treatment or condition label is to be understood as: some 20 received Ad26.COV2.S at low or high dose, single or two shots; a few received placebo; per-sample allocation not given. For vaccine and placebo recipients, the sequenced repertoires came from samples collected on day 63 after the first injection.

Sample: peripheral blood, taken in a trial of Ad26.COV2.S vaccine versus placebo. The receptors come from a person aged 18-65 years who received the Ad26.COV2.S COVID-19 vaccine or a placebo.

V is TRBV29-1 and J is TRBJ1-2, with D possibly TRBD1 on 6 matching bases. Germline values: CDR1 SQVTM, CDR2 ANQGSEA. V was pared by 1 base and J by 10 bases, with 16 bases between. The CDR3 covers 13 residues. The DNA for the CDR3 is TGCAGCGTTGAAGCTCTGGGGGCAAATGACTACACCTTC. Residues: CSVEALGANDYTF.

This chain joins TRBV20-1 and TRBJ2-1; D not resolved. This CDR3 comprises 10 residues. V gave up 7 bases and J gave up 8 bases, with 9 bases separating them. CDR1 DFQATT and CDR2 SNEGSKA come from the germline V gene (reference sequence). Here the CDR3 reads CSVFGYEQFF. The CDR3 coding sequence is TGCAGTGTGTTTGGATATGAGCAGTTCTTC.

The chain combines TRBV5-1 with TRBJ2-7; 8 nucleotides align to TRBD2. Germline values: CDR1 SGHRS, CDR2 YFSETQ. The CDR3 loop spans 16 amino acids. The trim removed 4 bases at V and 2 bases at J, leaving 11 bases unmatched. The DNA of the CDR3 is TGCGCCAGCAGCCCGTCCAAATTAGCGGGACCCTACGAGCAGTACTTC. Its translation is CASSPSKLAGPYEQYF. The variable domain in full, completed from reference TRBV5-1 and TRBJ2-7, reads KAGVTQTPRYLIKTRGQQVTLSCSPISGHRSVSWYQQTPGQGLQFLFEYFSETQRNKGNFPGRFSGRQFSNSRSEMNVSTLELGDSALYLCASSPSKLAGPYEQYFGPGTRLTVT.

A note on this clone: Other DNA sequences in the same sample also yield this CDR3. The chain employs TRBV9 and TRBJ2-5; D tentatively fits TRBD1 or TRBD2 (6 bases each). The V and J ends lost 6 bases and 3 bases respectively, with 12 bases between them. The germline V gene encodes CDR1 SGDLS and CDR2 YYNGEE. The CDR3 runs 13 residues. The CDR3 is CASNGGREETQYF. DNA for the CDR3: TGTGCCAGCAATGGGGGGCGGGAAGAGACCCAGTACTTC.

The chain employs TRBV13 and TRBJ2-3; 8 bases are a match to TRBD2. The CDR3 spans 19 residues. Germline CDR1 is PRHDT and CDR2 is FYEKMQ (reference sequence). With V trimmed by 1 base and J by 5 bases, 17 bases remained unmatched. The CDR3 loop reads CASSLAPPRQREMKDTQYF. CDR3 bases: TGTGCCAGCAGCTTAGCCCCCCCCAGACAGCGGGAGATGAAAGATACGCAGTATTTT.

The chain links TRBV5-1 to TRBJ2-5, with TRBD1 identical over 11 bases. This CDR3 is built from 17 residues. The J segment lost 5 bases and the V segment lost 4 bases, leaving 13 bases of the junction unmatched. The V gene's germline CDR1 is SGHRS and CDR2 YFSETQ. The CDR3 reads CASSPGQGGVGWETQYF. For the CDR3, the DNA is TGCGCCAGCAGCCCGGGACAGGGGGGAGTAGGATGGGAGACCCAGTACTTC. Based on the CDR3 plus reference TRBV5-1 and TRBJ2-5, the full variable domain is KAGVTQTPRYLIKTRGQQVTLSCSPISGHRSVSWYQQTPGQGLQFLFEYFSETQRNKGNFPGRFSGRQFSNSRSEMNVSTLELGDSALYLCASSPGQGGVGWETQYFGPGTRLLVL.

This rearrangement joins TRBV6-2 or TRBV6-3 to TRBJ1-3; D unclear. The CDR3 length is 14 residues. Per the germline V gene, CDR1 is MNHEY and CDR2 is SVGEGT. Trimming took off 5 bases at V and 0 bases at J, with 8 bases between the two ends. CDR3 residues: CASSRFPSGNTIYF. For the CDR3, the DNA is TGTGCCAGCAGTAGATTCCCCTCTGGAAACACCATATATTTT.

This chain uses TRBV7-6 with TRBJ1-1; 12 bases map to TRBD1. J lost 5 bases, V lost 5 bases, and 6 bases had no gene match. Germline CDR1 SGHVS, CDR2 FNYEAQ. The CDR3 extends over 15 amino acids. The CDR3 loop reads CASSQGTGGETEAFF. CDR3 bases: TGTGCCAGCAGCCAAGGGACAGGGGGCGAGACTGAAGCTTTCTTT.

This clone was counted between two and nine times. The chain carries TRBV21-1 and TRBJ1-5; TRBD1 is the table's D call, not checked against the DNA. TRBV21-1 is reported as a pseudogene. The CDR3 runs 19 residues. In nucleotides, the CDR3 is TGTGCCAGCAGCAACCCTTTTAGAGCACAGGGTGTACGGAATCAGCCCCAGCATTTT. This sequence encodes CASSNPFRAQGVRNQPQHF.

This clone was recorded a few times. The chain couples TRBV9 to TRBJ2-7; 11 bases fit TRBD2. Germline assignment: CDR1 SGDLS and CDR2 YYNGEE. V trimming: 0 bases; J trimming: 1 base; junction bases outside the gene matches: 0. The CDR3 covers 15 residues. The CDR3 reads CASSVGLAGSYEQYF. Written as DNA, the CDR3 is TGTGCCAGCAGCGTAGGACTAGCGGGATCCTACGAGCAGTACTTC. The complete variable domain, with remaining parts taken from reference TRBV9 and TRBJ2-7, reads DSGVTQTPKHLITATGQRVTLRCSPRSGDLSVYWYQQSLDQGLQFLIQYYNGEERAKGNILERFSAQQFPDLHSELNLSSLELGDSALYFCASSVGLAGSYEQYFGPGTRLTVT.

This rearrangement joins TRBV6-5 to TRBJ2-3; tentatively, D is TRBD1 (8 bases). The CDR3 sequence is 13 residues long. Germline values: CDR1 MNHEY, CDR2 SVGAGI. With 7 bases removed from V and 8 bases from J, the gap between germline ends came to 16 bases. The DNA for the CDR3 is TGTGCCAGCATTTTCACAGGGGGGGGTACGCAGTATTTT. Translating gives CASIFTGGGTQYF.

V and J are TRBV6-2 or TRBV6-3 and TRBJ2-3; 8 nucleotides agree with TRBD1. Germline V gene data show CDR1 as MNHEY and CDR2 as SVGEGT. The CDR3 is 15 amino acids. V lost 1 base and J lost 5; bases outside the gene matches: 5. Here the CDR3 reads CASSYFGTGRDTQYF. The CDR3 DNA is TGTGCCAGCAGTTACTTCGGGACAGGTAGAGATACGCAGTATTTT.

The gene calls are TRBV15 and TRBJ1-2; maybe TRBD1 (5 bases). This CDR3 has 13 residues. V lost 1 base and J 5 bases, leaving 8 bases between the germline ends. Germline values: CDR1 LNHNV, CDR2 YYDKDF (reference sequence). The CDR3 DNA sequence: TGTGCCACCAGCAGAGCCAGGGAGTATGGCTACACCTTC. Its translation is CATSRAREYGYTF.

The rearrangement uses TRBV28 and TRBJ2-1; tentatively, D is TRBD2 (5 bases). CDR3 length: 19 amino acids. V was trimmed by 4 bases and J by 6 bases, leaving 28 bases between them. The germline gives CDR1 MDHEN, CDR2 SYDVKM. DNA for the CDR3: TGTGCCAGCAGTTCGAACCTCCTTGAGGCTAGCCTCAAACCCAATGAGCAGTTCTTC. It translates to CASSSNLLEASLKPNEQFF.

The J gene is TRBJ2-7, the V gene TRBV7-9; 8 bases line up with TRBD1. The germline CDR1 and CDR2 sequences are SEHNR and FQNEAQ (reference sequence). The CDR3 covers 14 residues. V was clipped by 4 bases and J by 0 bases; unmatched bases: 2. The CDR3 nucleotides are TGTGCCAGCAGCTCCGGGACAGGCTCCTACGAGCAGTACTTC. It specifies CASSSGTGSYEQYF.

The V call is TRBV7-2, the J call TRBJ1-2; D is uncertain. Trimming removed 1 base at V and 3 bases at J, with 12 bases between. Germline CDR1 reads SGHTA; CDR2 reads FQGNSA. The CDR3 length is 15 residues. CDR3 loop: CASSLDWPNHYGYTF. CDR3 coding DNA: TGTGCCAGCAGCTTAGATTGGCCTAATCACTATGGCTACACCTTC.

CDR3 amino acids: CASSLVAGVLPNEQFF. In nucleotides, the CDR3 is TGCGCCAGCAGCTTGGTGGCGGGAGTACTTCCCAATGAGCAGTTCTTC. The chain recombines TRBV5-1 with TRBJ2-1, with 7 bases lining up with TRBD2. The CDR3 totals 16 residues. Germline trimming cut 0 bases from V and 6 bases from J; bases unmatched to any gene: 9. Germline loops: CDR1 SGHRS, CDR2 YFSETQ.

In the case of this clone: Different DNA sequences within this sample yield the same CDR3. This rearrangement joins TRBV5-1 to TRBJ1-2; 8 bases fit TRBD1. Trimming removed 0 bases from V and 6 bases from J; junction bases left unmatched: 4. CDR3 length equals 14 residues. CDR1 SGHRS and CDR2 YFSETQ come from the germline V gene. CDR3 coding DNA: TGCGCCAGCAGCTTGGTCGGACAGGGTGATGGCTACACCTTC. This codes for CASSLVGQGDGYTF.

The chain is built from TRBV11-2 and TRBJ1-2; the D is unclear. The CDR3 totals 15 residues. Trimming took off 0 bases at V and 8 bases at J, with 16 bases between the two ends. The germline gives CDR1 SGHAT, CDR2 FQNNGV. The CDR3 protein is CASSLDRAANWGYTF. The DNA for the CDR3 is TGTGCCAGCAGCTTAGATCGGGCAGCAAATTGGGGCTACACCTTC.

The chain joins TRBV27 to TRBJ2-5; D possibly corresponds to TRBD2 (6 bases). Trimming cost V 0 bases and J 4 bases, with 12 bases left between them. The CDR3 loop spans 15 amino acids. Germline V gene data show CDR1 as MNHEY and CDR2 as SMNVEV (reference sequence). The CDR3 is CASSLSPAGLETQYF. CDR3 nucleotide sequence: TGTGCCAGCAGTTTATCTCCGGCGGGGTTAGAGACCCAGTACTTC.

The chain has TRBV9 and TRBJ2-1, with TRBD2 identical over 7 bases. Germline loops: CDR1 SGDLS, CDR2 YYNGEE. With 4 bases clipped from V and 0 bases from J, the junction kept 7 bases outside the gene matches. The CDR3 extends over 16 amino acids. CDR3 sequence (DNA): TGTGCCAGCAGCCTGTCCGGCGGGGGCTCCTACAATGAGCAGTTCTTC. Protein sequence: CASSLSGGGSYNEQFF.

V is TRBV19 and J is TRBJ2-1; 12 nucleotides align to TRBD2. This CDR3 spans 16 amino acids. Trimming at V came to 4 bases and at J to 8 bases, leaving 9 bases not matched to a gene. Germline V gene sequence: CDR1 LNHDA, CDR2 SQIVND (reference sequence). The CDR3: CASSTPLTSGSDEQFF. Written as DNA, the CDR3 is TGTGCCAGTAGTACCCCCTTGACTAGCGGGAGTGATGAGCAGTTCTTC.